The present TCR beta chain was sequenced within a study of memory CD4+ T cells and cytomegalovirus serostatus. Whole-study results and caveats: Of roughly 180 reported CMV TCRbeta sequences, under 70 were found in memory CD4+ repertoires.

The sort gate was single viable CD3+CD4+CD8-CD45RO+ cells for memory CD4+ T cells. This clone was seen a handful of times. The antigen remains undetermined. Germline CDR1 reads SGHRS; CDR2 reads YFSETQ. CDR3 length: 14 residues. Trimming removed 4 bases at V and 5 bases at J, with 10 bases between. Here immunoSEQ multiplex PCR was the method, and the copy in TCRdb shows in-frame clones only, minus some. The sample consists of about 61,000 clones, approximately 78% of them appearing once. The source material was memory CD4+ T cells from blood. The receptor's source is an adult in good health and CMV-seronegative. The chain is built from TRBV5-1 and TRBJ1-6; D gene uncertain. The CDR3 loop is CASSPGRDNSPLHF. CDR3 sequence (DNA): TGCGCCAGCAGCCCCGGCCGCGATAATTCACCCCTCCACTTT. The variable domain in full, with the rest retrieved from reference TRBV5-1 and TRBJ1-6, is KAGVTQTPRYLIKTRGQQVTLSCSPISGHRSVSWYQQTPGQGLQFLFEYFSETQRNKGNFPGRFSGRQFSNSRSEMNVSTLELGDSALYLCASSPGRDNSPLHFGNGTRLTVT.